The sequence of this T cell receptor beta chain was determined in a study of blood T cell repertoires in COVID-19 (dated by TCRdb to the early 2020s). Notes on the research overall: Samples covering the acute and convalescent phases of COVID-19 were provided by collaborators in the United States, Italy and Spain. Where available, HLA class I and class II types were taken from metadata supplied by the sample provider and were not determined by assay-based typing. The repertoires were made available in a free public database intended to serve as a resource for research on the immune response to SARS-CoV-2. The prospective study material was composed of cDNA or gDNA derived from T cells, B-cell-depleted T cells, or PBMCs. Samples came from the ongoing ImmuneRACE study (first 160 participants) plus 1,254 subjects from 6 global collaborators. Nearly every sample came with metadata listing a de-identified subject ID, COVID-19 status, age in years and sex. Subjects who had been exposed to COVID-19, were actively infected with it, or had recovered from it provided the deeply sampled blood TCRbeta repertoires that made up the dataset. What the authors observed across the whole study: The quantity of clinical and demographic metadata differed by source and by participant and was supplied without curation.

In regard to this clone: Its antigen has not been determined. One junction end does not reproduce the germline sequence, and a read error may be involved.

TCRbeta CDR3 regions were amplified from genomic DNA using the immunoSEQ Assay, a bias-controlled multiplex PCR. The authors' analysis ran thus. Within the assay, amplification of reference gene primers was used to estimate how many nucleated cells each sample contained. To quantify the absolute abundance of each unique TCRbeta CDR3 rearrangement, sequence reads were collapsed and filtered. For each sample, productive Simpson clonality was calculated by taking the square root of Simpson's diversity index across productive rearrangements. As stored in TCRdb, this immuneACCESS dataset retains in-frame rearrangements with V and J assigned. A fraction of the clones does not appear; measured against another copy, unresolved V genes explain less than half of the discrepancy, and the remainder lacks a known reason. V and J calls and clone size are those listed in that table; D and trimming were worked out from the DNA. Recorded for this sample are about 160,000 clones; around 92% of them occurred a single time. The leading ten clones occupy about 2.8% of the sample.

Whole blood was collected in K2EDTA tubes by collaborating institutions according to the institutions' own protocols. Collaborator samples were shipped for TCRbeta analysis as frozen whole blood, isolated PBMCs, or DNA extracted from either sample type. The CDR3 starts with the cysteine, ends with the phenylalanine, and has 14 residues. Of the read, only the CDR3 DNA is kept; its 42 bases are in frame from base 1. CDR1 and CDR2, per the germline V gene, are MNHEY and SVGEGT. The sequence joins TRBV6-2 or TRBV6-3 to TRBJ1-1; perhaps TRBD1 is the D gene, with 5 bases matching. Sequencing was done on a sample of peripheral blood. This clonotype was sampled from a man aged 55 to 70 with acute or convalescent COVID-19. The nucleotide sequence reads TGTGCCAGCAGCCCTCTCGGGGGAACACTGAAGCCCTCTTTT. Translated, it reads CASSPLGGTLKPSF.